Given below is one T cell receptor (beta chain) in context. Its antigen is undetermined. The data stem from a study of T cells in tuberculosis. Study summary: This South African cohort compared adolescents with or without latent tuberculosis against adults with active tuberculosis. Broader study findings: Active tuberculosis TCR-alpha repertoires lay closer to GMM-specific TCRs than IGRA-negative controls, suggesting clonal expansion.

Losses at the gene ends were 6 bases for V and 4 bases for J; bases not matched to a gene: 6. In germline, CDR1 is WSHSY, CDR2 SAAADI. The CDR3 is 13 residues long. At study entry, adolescents had tuberculin skin tests and IGRA screening. Produced via immunoSEQ multiplex PCR; TCRdb's table is partial and in-frame only. The data contain over 35,000 clones, roughly 96% of them singletons. The sequencing sample was made of PBMCs. V is TRBV10-2 and J is TRBJ2-7, with 7 positions matching TRBD2. The sequence came from a donor between 10 and 35 years old with latent tuberculosis or without tuberculosis infection. The CDR3 DNA reads as TGCGCCAGCAGGGGGCGGGGGACGTACGAGCAGTACTTC. This translates into CASRGRGTYEQYF.